The 32 T cell receptor beta chains below come from one sample, sequenced in a study of T cells in Graves' hyperthyroidism and ophthalmopathy. RNA transcripts provided the source from which TCR beta CDR3 regions were amplified. TCR CDR3 regions were first amplified by RT-PCR with HTBI primers. TCRdb used MiXCR to reprocess the multiplex PCR reads, holding one entry per CDR3 protein. The sample includes 400,000 or so distinct CDR3 sequences, roughly 15% of them seen just once. The sample taken for sequencing was blood. The origin of the receptors is a young woman with Graves' ophthalmopathy.

The genes are TRBV7-3 and TRBJ2-2; D not certain. Trimming removed 0 bases from V and 2 bases from J, with 13 bases in between. CDR1 is SGHTA, CDR2 FQGTGA, per germline. CDR3 length: 17 amino acids. In DNA, the CDR3 is TGTGCCAGCAGCTTAACAGGAGTACGGGTTAACACCGGGGAGCTGTTTTTT. It specifies CASSLTGVRVNTGELFF.

Turning to this clonotype: A much larger clone sits a single nucleotide away, making a read error possible. This rearrangement joins TRBV20-1 to TRBJ2-3; perhaps TRBD2 as D (5 bases). In germline, CDR1 is DFQATT, CDR2 SNEGSKA (reference sequence). Trimming left V 7 bases short and J 5 bases short, with 13 bases between. The CDR3 has 12 residues. For the CDR3, the DNA is TGCAGTGTGCCAGCGGTGGTAGATACGCAGTATTTT. Amino acid sequence: CSVPAVVDTQYF.

This clonotype was detected many times. The V gene is TRBV11-2, the J gene TRBJ2-3; 7 bases align to TRBD2. The CDR3 consists of 18 residues. The ends lost 8 bases at V and 5 bases at J; junction bases unmatched: 22. CDR1 is SGHAT and CDR2 is FQNNGV in the germline V gene. The CDR3 bases are TGTGCCAGCTCCTCCTTGTCGGGGGGAAGTCGTTTGGGAGATACGCAGTATTTT. This translates into CASSSLSGGSRLGDTQYF.

This chain uses TRBV12-3 or TRBV12-4 with TRBJ1-3; no reliable D call. This CDR3 is 17 amino acids long. Trimming stripped 1 base from V and 0 bases from J, with 13 bases between. The CDR3 DNA reads as TGTGCCAGCAGTTTAGTCGTCGGCCGCCTCTCTGGAAACACCATATATTTT. Translating gives CASSLVVGRLSGNTIYF.

This clonotype has a count of ten or more. The genes are TRBV12-3 or TRBV12-4 and TRBJ1-3; TRBD1 matches 10 bases. After removal of 5 bases from V and 2 bases from J, the junction contained 6 bases not matched to a gene. CDR3 length: 16 amino acids. The CDR3 loop is CASSTPGQGTGNTIYF. CDR3 sequence (DNA): TGTGCCAGCAGTACCCCGGGACAGGGGACTGGAAACACCATATATTTT.

The sample holds many counts of this clonotype. The CDR3 loop reads CASSATREAKVYEQYF. In DNA, the CDR3 is TGTGCCAGCAGTGCAACCAGAGAGGCTAAAGTTTACGAGCAGTACTTC. This chain connects TRBV2 to TRBJ2-7; D remains unclear. With 4 bases removed from V and 4 bases from J, the gap between germline ends came to 20 bases. The CDR3 runs 16 residues. Germline V gene lookup returns CDR1 SNHLY and CDR2 FYNNEI.

In this sample, this clonotype turned up many times. This chain joins TRBV5-5 and TRBJ1-6; D not certain. Germline assignment: CDR1 SGHKS and CDR2 YYEKEE (reference sequence). The CDR3 covers 14 residues. Trimming shortened V by 1 base and J by 7 bases, and 9 bases separated the two germline ends. The CDR3 protein is CASSLTQRNSPLHF. The CDR3 coding sequence is TGTGCCAGCAGCTTGACCCAAAGAAATTCACCCCTCCACTTT.

A note on this clonotype: A much larger clone sits a single nucleotide away, making a read error possible. This chain joins TRBV7-6 and TRBJ2-7, with 9 bases identical to TRBD1. The CDR3 contains 15 residues. CDR1 SGHVS and CDR2 FNYEAQ come from the germline V gene. V lost 8 bases, J lost 0 bases, and 8 bases stayed unmatched. The CDR3 coding sequence is TGTGCCAGCGGCTACGGACAGGGGAGCTCCTACGAGCAGTACTTC. Encoded protein: CASGYGQGSSYEQYF.

The chain recombines TRBV13 with TRBJ2-5; 13 bases align to TRBD2. The CDR3 loop spans 17 amino acids. In germline, CDR1 is PRHDT, CDR2 FYEKMQ (reference sequence). With 5 bases clipped from V and 8 bases from J, the junction kept 14 bases outside the gene matches. In DNA, the CDR3 is TGTGCCAGCAGCCAACCCGGGACTAGCGGGGACCGTGGAACCCAGTACTTC. Translation gives CASSQPGTSGDRGTQYF.

This clonotype has at least ten counts. This chain links TRBV19 with TRBJ1-1; no clear D. The CDR3 has 14 residues. CDR1 is LNHDA, CDR2 SQIVND, per germline (reference sequence). The V end was cut by 7 bases, the J end by 3 bases, with 15 bases between. The CDR3 region has the DNA TGTGCCAGTACTTACGGGGTACGCGACACTGAAGCTTTCTTT. Translating gives CASTYGVRDTEAFF.

The V call is TRBV4-2, the J call TRBJ1-5; TRBD1 aligns across 7 bases. Matching the DNA end better, TRBJ2-3 makes the J call doubtful. CDR3 size: 15 residues. Germline CDR1 reads LGHNA; CDR2 reads YNFKEQ. CDR3 in DNA: TGTGCCAGCAGCCAAGATTTCAAACCGGGACAGCCCCAGTATTTT. Its protein product is CASSQDFKPGQPQYF.

This clonotype was detected many times. V is TRBV28 and J is TRBJ2-7, with 7 nucleotides matching TRBD1. CDR1 MDHEN and CDR2 SYDVKM come from the germline V gene. Trimming removed 7 bases from V and 7 bases from J; junction bases left unmatched: 13. The CDR3 is made up of 14 amino acids. The CDR3 bases are TGTGCCAGCAACTCCGGGACAGCGGCCGGGGAGCAGTACTTC. Protein: CASNSGTAAGEQYF.

This clonotype was found many times. In DNA form, the CDR3 reads TGTGCCAGCAGTAAACAGGGCAATCAGCCCCAGCATTTT. Translated, it gives CASSKQGNQPQHF. The J gene is TRBJ1-5, the V gene TRBV6-2 or TRBV6-3; a possible D gene is TRBD1 (5 bases). CDR3 length equals 13 residues. Trimming took off 5 bases at V and 2 bases at J, with 7 bases between the two ends. Germline CDR1 MNHEY, CDR2 SVGEGT.

This clonotype appeared many times. V gene TRBV3-1 combines with J gene TRBJ2-1; no clear D gene. Between the trimmed V and J ends, which lost 3 bases and 8 bases, there was a span of 5 bases. Germline CDR1 reads LGHDT; CDR2 reads YNNKEL (reference sequence). The CDR3 extends over 11 amino acids. CDR3 DNA sequence: TGTGCCAGCAGCCACGTGGATGAGCAGTTCTTC. It specifies CASSHVDEQFF.

This clonotype has a count of ten or more. The V call is TRBV9, the J call TRBJ2-5; D possibly corresponds to TRBD1 (5 bases). Germline-derived CDR1 and CDR2 are SGDLS and YYNGEE. V gave up 3 bases and J gave up 5 bases, with 8 bases separating them. The CDR3 extends over 12 amino acids. This CDR3 is CASSATAETQYF. In DNA form, the CDR3 reads TGTGCCAGCAGCGCGACAGCGGAGACCCAGTACTTC.

This clonotype was counted at least ten times. The chain joins TRBV29-1 to TRBJ2-5, with TRBD1 as a possible D gene (6 bases). This CDR3 spans 15 amino acids. V was trimmed by 3 bases and J by 5 bases, leaving 19 bases between them. The germline CDR1 and CDR2 sequences are SQVTM and ANQGSEA. CDR3 sequence reads: CSVDGWQGLRETQYF. CDR3 DNA: TGCAGCGTTGATGGTTGGCAGGGGTTAAGGGAGACCCAGTACTTC. The entire variable domain, with the rest obtained from reference TRBV29-1 and TRBJ2-5, is as follows: SAVISQKPSRDICQRGTSLTIQCQVDSQVTMMFWYRQQPGQSLTLIATANQGSEATYESGFVIDKFPISRPNLTFSTLTVSNMSPEDSSIYLCSVDGWQGLRETQYFGPGTRLLVL.

This chain links TRBV20-1 with TRBJ1-5; no clear D. The length of the CDR3 is 14 residues. V lost 0 bases, J lost 6 bases, and 12 bases lay in between. Germline values: CDR1 DFQATT, CDR2 SNEGSKA (reference sequence). CDR3 sequence: CSARDFGVFQPQHF. CDR3 sequence (DNA): TGCAGTGCTAGAGATTTTGGGGTCTTTCAGCCCCAGCATTTT.

This clonotype was seen many times. The gene calls are TRBV3-1 and TRBJ1-2; 8 bases line up with TRBD1. The CDR3 extends over 14 amino acids. V shed 5 bases, J shed 9 bases, and the junction held 11 bases outside the gene matches. The germline CDR1 and CDR2 sequences are LGHDT and YNNKEL (reference sequence). The CDR3 DNA sequence: TGTGCCAGCAGCTTATTTGCCCGGACAGGGCGCTACACCTTC. Protein sequence: CASSLFARTGRYTF.

In this sample, this clonotype turned up many times. The V and J genes are TRBV6-1 and TRBJ2-1, with 12 bases aligning to TRBD2. Germline trimming cut 6 bases from V and 4 bases from J; bases unmatched to any gene: 22. This CDR3 has 21 amino acids. The germline CDR1 and CDR2 sequences are MNHNS and SASEGT. CDR3 DNA: TGTGCCAGCAGCCAGTCGAAACCACTAGCGGGGGGAATCTTTGGGTACAATGAGCAGTTCTTC. Residues: CASSQSKPLAGGIFGYNEQFF.

This clonotype was detected many times. The V and J genes are TRBV12-3 or TRBV12-4 and TRBJ1-2, with D uncertain. The CDR3 length is 14 residues. V was clipped by 0 bases and J by 8 bases, with 13 bases between them. The CDR3 nucleotides are TGTGCCAGCAGTTTAGCAGGGCGGGCTTGGGGCTACACCTTC. Protein sequence: CASSLAGRAWGYTF.

The chain links TRBV10-3 to TRBJ1-1, with TRBD1 as a possible D gene (6 bases). The ends were cut back, 8 bases at V and 3 bases at J, with 16 bases in the middle. Germline CDR1 is ENHRY and CDR2 is SYGVKD. This CDR3 is built from 14 residues. CDR3 residues: CAIGGASGYTEAFF. The CDR3 DNA follows: TGTGCCATCGGGGGGGCCAGTGGATACACTGAAGCTTTCTTT.

This clonotype was recorded many times. V gene TRBV28 combines with J gene TRBJ2-1, with D unclear. CDR1 MDHEN and CDR2 SYDVKM come from the germline V gene. V shed 5 bases and J shed 3 bases, with 8 bases lying between them. The CDR3 covers 13 residues. The CDR3 DNA reads TGTGCCAGCAGTGAGCAACTCTACAATGAGCAGTTCTTC. This encodes CASSEQLYNEQFF.

To note about this clonotype: Just one base apart from a much larger clone, this may be a read error. The chain links TRBV2 to TRBJ2-7; possibly TRBD1 for D (8 bases). Germline V gene sequence: CDR1 SNHLY, CDR2 FYNNEI. The CDR3 has 14 residues. The CDR3 reads CASRDREGSYEQCF. CDR3 sequence (DNA): TGTGCCAGCAGGGACAGGGAGGGCTCCTACGAGCAGTGCTTC.

This clonotype showed up many times. The CDR3 DNA sequence: TGCGCCAGCAGCTTGGGAGACAGGGCAAGAATGAACACTGAAGCTTTCTTT. Residues: CASSLGDRARMNTEAFF. This chain uses TRBV5-1 with TRBJ1-1; 7 nucleotides match TRBD1. V gave up 0 bases and J gave up 0 bases; unmatched junction bases: 8. This CDR3 is 17 amino acids long. Germline V gene sequence: CDR1 SGHRS, CDR2 YFSETQ.

Ten or more counts support this clonotype. The CDR3 coding sequence is TGCAGCGTTGTGCGGACAGTGAACACTGAAGCTTTCTTT. Its translation is CSVVRTVNTEAFF. This chain links TRBV29-1 with TRBJ1-1; D possibly corresponds to TRBD1 (6 bases). The V end was cut by 4 bases, the J end by 0 bases, with 9 bases between. The CDR3 has 13 amino acids. The V gene's germline CDR1 is SQVTM and CDR2 ANQGSEA.

The table lists this clonotype with many counts. The chain couples TRBV15 to TRBJ2-3, with 8 positions matching TRBD2. J gave up 3 bases and V 3 bases, and 8 bases lay outside the gene matches. This CDR3 contains 16 residues. Germline loops: CDR1 LNHNV, CDR2 YYDKDF (reference sequence). The CDR3 loop reads CATSSVGGAETDTQYF. In DNA form, the CDR3 reads TGTGCCACCAGCAGCGTCGGGGGGGCTGAGACAGATACGCAGTATTTT.

This clonotype has at least ten counts. The chain employs TRBV3-1 and TRBJ1-2, with TRBD1 matching 10 bases. The CDR3 sequence is 14 residues long. The trim removed 5 bases at V and 2 bases at J, leaving 2 bases unmatched. Germline CDR1 is LGHDT and CDR2 is YNNKEL (reference sequence). The CDR3 DNA is TGTGCCAGCAGCTCGGACAGGGGGAACTATGGCTACACCTTC. Translation gives CASSSDRGNYGYTF.

This clonotype was detected ten times or more. This sequence joins TRBV2 and TRBJ2-7; tentatively, D is TRBD1 (6 bases). V gave up 4 bases and J gave up 2 bases, with 9 bases separating them. Per germline, CDR1 SNHLY and CDR2 FYNNEI. The CDR3 runs 13 residues. The CDR3 bases are TGTGCCAGCAGTGCGGGACAACCCTACGAGCAGTACTTC. It codes for CASSAGQPYEQYF. The variable domain in full, with the rest retrieved from reference TRBV2 and TRBJ2-7, is EPEVTQTPSHQVTQMGQEVILRCVPISNHLYFYWYRQILGQKVEFLVSFYNNEISEKSEIFDDQFSVERPDGSNFTLKIRSTKLEDSAMYFCASSAGQPYEQYFGPGTRLTVT.

This clonotype showed up many times. The rearrangement uses TRBV12-3 or TRBV12-4 and TRBJ1-5; D not resolved. The CDR3 is 12 residues long. Trimming removed 6 bases from V and 1 base from J, with 4 bases in between. CDR3 residues: CASRLSNQPQHF. As DNA, the CDR3 is TGTGCCAGCAGATTAAGCAATCAGCCCCAGCATTTT.

The chain couples TRBV2 to TRBJ1-1; maybe TRBD1 (5 bases). V gave up 2 bases and J gave up 10 bases, with 11 bases separating them. The germline V gene encodes CDR1 SNHLY and CDR2 FYNNEI. The CDR3 has 12 amino acids. The CDR3 DNA reads as TGTGCCAGCAGTGAAAACCCACAGGTAGCTTTCTTT. It encodes CASSENPQVAFF.

This clonotype was detected many times. This chain links TRBV5-1 with TRBJ1-2; tentative D call: TRBD1 (5 bases). Trimming removed 1 base from V and 1 base from J, with 11 bases in between. Germline CDR1 and CDR2: SGHRS and YFSETQ. The CDR3 extends over 15 amino acids. The CDR3 region is CASSLTQGGNYGYTF. Here the CDR3 DNA reads TGCGCCAGCAGCTTGACGCAGGGAGGTAACTATGGCTACACCTTC.

V is TRBV10-2 and J is TRBJ1-4; 8 nucleotides align to TRBD1. Trimming took 8 bases from V and 0 from J; bases not matched to a gene: 11. Germline assignment: CDR1 WSHSY and CDR2 SAAADI. The CDR3 is 17 amino acids. The CDR3 reads CASGRQGNTATNEKLFF. The CDR3 DNA is TGCGCCAGCGGGAGACAGGGGAACACTGCAACTAATGAAAAACTGTTTTTT.